This TCR beta chain emerged from a study of cytomegalovirus exposure and HLA in healthy donors. The primer mix had 60 Vbeta and 13 Jbeta primers. Sequenced by immunoSEQ multiplex PCR; TCRdb stores in-frame clones only, minus some. The data contain under 250,000 clones, around 80% of them singletons. This clone was seen a handful of times. Its antigen remains unidentified. Per germline, CDR1 LNHNV and CDR2 YYDKDF (reference sequence). Trimming pared 1 base from V and 6 bases from J, leaving 13 bases between. CDR3 length: 15 residues. Study-wide points: The likely explanation for a cluster of highly shared sequence variants was sequencing artifact. One later analysis reportedly identified an Asian-associated ancestry cluster that showed fewer N-insertions than the approximately 600-donor mean. Differences between HLA loci emerged in a later analysis of TCR association rates, with DRB1 most and HLA-C fewest.

It was healthy bone marrow donors who served as donors. This sequence was found in a male donor in good health and CMV-seronegative. The V and J genes are TRBV15 and TRBJ1-5, with D hard to call. Sequencing was done on a sample of PBMCs. Here the CDR3 reads CATSRAGGKSQPQHF. The CDR3, as DNA: TGTGCCACCAGCAGAGCGGGTGGTAAGAGTCAGCCCCAGCATTTT.